The rows below give T cell receptor beta chains drawn from one sample of a study of neurological immune-mediated disorders. TCRdb fed the 5' RACE reads into MiXCR, producing one record per CDR3 protein. The sample includes 40,000 to 55,000 distinct CDR3 sequences, around 3.3% of them seen just once. Sequenced sample: PBMCs. Every receptor here comes from a woman aged 50 to 60 with multiple sclerosis. The CDR3 runs from the conserved cysteine through the conserved F or W. D genes are given only for firm matches. Some rows have no size entry. The others give once, few or many, or a class for an expanded clone.

V gene	CDR3 length	clone size	J gene	D gene	CDR3 protein	CDR3 DNA
TRBV12-3/TRBV12-4	15	many	TRBJ2-2	TRBD1	CASRDRGINTGELFF	TGTGCCAGCAGAGACAGGGGAATTAACACCGGGGAGCTGTTTTTT
TRBV5-6	15	many	TRBJ1-5	NA	CASSLGAQGNQPQHF	TGTGCCAGCAGCTTGGGGGCCCAAGGGAATCAGCCCCAGCATTTT
TRBV20-1	18	many	TRBJ2-7	TRBD2	CSASPGLAESGSSDEQYF	TGCAGTGCTAGCCCGGGACTAGCGGAAAGTGGGTCTTCCGACGAGCAGTACTTC
TRBV6-7	12	NA	TRBJ2-5	NA	CASGPGQETQYF	TGTGCCAGCGGACCAGGACAAGAGACCCAGTACTTC
TRBV7-9	16	many	TRBJ2-1	TRBD2	CASSFGLAGAYNEQFF	TGTGCCAGCAGCTTCGGACTAGCGGGAGCCTACAATGAGCAGTTCTTC
TRBV20-1	11	many	TRBJ1-5	NA	CSAAGNQPQHF	TGCAGTGCTGCGGGGAATCAGCCCCAGCATTTT
TRBV14	15	many	TRBJ2-3	TRBD2	CASSPRTSVTDTQYF	TGTGCCAGCAGCCCACGGACTAGCGTGACAGATACGCAGTATTTT
TRBV9	17	many	TRBJ2-4	NA	CASSVGGSDLAKNIQYF	TGTGCCAGCAGCGTAGGAGGGAGCGATCTAGCCAAAAACATTCAGTACTTC
TRBV5-1	20	many	TRBJ2-3	TRBD2	CASSLEAPRLAGTSTDTQYF	TGCGCCAGCAGCTTGGAGGCACCTCGACTAGCGGGGACTAGCACAGATACGCAGTATTTT
TRBV7-6	14	many	TRBJ2-1	NA	CASSFRTDGNEQFF	TGTGCCAGCAGCTTTCGGACGGATGGCAATGAGCAGTTCTTC
TRBV28	13	NA	TRBJ1-2	NA	CVSRKKGTYGYTF	TGTGTCAGCAGGAAAAAGGGGACCTATGGCTACACCTTC
TRBV7-8	15	many	TRBJ1-5	NA	CASSVRRGVGQPQHF	TGTGCCAGCAGCGTACGAAGGGGCGTGGGTCAGCCCCAGCATTTT
TRBV5-1	15	many	TRBJ1-6	TRBD1	CASSLTVQGNSPLHF	TGCGCCAGCAGCTTAACGGTACAGGGGAATTCACCCCTCCACTTT
TRBV5-6	14	many	TRBJ2-5	NA	CASSFGDQKETQYF	TGTGCCAGCAGCTTTGGGGACCAAAAAGAGACCCAGTACTTC
TRBV7-2	15	many	TRBJ2-3	NA	CASSLAHRDTDTQYF	TGTGCCAGCAGCTTAGCCCACCGGGACACAGATACGCAGTATTTT
TRBV20-1	13	many	TRBJ2-1	TRBD1	CSARGQGGDEQFF	TGCAGTGCCCGGGGACAGGGGGGCGATGAGCAGTTCTTC
TRBV5-6	15	many	TRBJ1-2	TRBD1	CASSLVGTGDHGYTF	TGTGCCAGCAGCTTGGTTGGGACAGGGGATCATGGCTACACCTTC
TRBV29-1	14	many	TRBJ2-4	TRBD2	CSVRLALAKNIQYF	TGCAGCGTACGACTAGCGTTAGCCAAAAACATTCAGTACTTC
TRBV20-1	17	many	TRBJ2-7	NA	CSARDTPDYGGDYEQYF	TGCAGTGCTAGAGACACCCCTGACTATGGGGGAGATTACGAGCAGTACTTC
TRBV27	15	many	TRBJ2-5	NA	CASSFAPGLRETQYF	TGTGCCAGCAGTTTCGCCCCGGGACTGCGAGAGACCCAGTACTTC